A single sample is the source of the 17 T cell receptor beta chains below, sequenced in a study of T cell responses to AZD1222 COVID-19 vaccine. TCRdb's copy holds only in-frame clones and misses some; the assay was immunoSEQ multiplex PCR. The data contain 150,000 or so clones, around nine tenths of them singletons. The input for sequencing was peripheral blood, taken on day 0 of AZD1222 vaccination. The receptors were sampled from an adult in good health.

This rearrangement joins TRBV25-1 to TRBJ1-2, with 7 bases lining up with TRBD1. The germline V gene encodes CDR1 MGHDK and CDR2 SYGVNS. The CDR3 has 15 residues. With 4 bases clipped from V and 4 bases from J, the junction kept 9 bases outside the gene matches. The CDR3 region has the DNA TGTGCCAGCAGTGCTCGAGGGGGCGATGGCTATGGCTACACCTTC. Its translation is CASSARGGDGYGYTF.

J is TRBJ2-1 and V is TRBV18; TRBD2 aligns across 10 bases. This CDR3 has 19 residues. CDR1 and CDR2 (germline): KGHSH, LQKENI. With V trimmed by 1 base and J by 0 bases, 9 bases remained unmatched. CDR3: CASSPLDSGGFPSYNEQFF. CDR3 in DNA: TGTGCCAGCTCACCACTGGATAGCGGGGGGTTCCCCTCCTACAATGAGCAGTTCTTC.

A note on this clone: Its ends do not fully match the called genes, so a read error is possible. The genes are TRBV6-5 and TRBJ1-4; D is ambiguous. Germline assignment: CDR1 MNHEY and CDR2 SVGAGI. The CDR3 covers 11 residues. This CDR3 reads CASRLGRSLAF. The DNA for the CDR3 is TGTGCCAGCAGACTAGGACGGAGCTTAGCCTTT.

This chain links TRBV6-5 with TRBJ1-1; TRBD1 agrees at 7 bases. The CDR3 extends over 16 amino acids. The germline V gene has CDR1 MNHEY and CDR2 SVGAGI. V was clipped by 2 bases and J by 2 bases; unmatched bases: 8. The DNA for the CDR3 is TGTGCCAGCAGTTACAGTCTAACAGGGGTAAACACTGAAGCTTTCTTT. Translation: CASSYSLTGVNTEAFF.

The chain uses TRBV28 and TRBJ1-5, with 9 bases aligning to TRBD1. Trimming at V came to 5 bases and at J to 3 bases, leaving 11 bases not matched to a gene. In germline, CDR1 is MDHEN, CDR2 SYDVKM. The CDR3 length is 17 residues. The CDR3 spells CASSNRDRVTYNQPQHF. In nucleotides, the CDR3 is TGTGCCAGCAGTAACCGGGACAGGGTCACCTACAATCAGCCCCAGCATTTT.

This clone appeared a single time. This chain uses TRBV5-1 with TRBJ2-1, with 11 bases identical to TRBD2. From germline, CDR1 is SGHRS and CDR2 YFSETQ. The CDR3 sequence is 14 residues long. Trimming at V came to 4 bases and at J to 8 bases, leaving 5 bases not matched to a gene. CDR3 DNA sequence: TGCGCCAGCAGCAGGGGACTAGCGGCCGATGAGCAGTTCTTC. It codes for CASSRGLAADEQFF.

This clone was counted once. This chain's CDR3 is CASSLRVGVTGELFF. DNA of the CDR3: TGTGCCAGCAGCTTAAGAGTGGGGGTAACCGGGGAGCTGTTTTTT. The rearrangement uses TRBV3-1 (or the pseudogene TRBV3-2) and TRBJ2-2, with D perhaps given as TRBD1 or TRBD2 (5 bases each). Germline V gene sequence: CDR1 LGHDT, CDR2 YNNKEL (reference sequence). The CDR3 contains 15 residues. V lost 5 bases and J lost 5, with 15 bases in between.

The V gene is TRBV6-4, the J gene TRBJ2-2; the match to TRBD2 covers 10 bases. The CDR3 is 15 residues long. CDR1 is MRHNA and CDR2 is SNTAGT in the germline V gene. The V segment lost 7 bases and the J segment 1 base; nucleotides outside the gene matches: 3. CDR3 nucleotides: TGTGCCAGCACCGTAGCGGGAGGGAACACCGGGGAGCTGTTTTTT. As protein: CASTVAGGNTGELFF.

The rearrangement links TRBV5-1 to TRBJ1-6, with 7 positions matching TRBD1. CDR3 length: 17 residues. Germline loops: CDR1 SGHRS, CDR2 YFSETQ. V lost 4 bases, J lost 2 bases, and 9 bases stayed unmatched. The DNA of the CDR3 is TGCGCCAGCAGCATCCGACAGGGTGGAACCTATAATTCACCCCTCCACTTT. Its translation is CASSIRQGGTYNSPLHF.

The chain recombines TRBV19 with TRBJ1-1; the match to TRBD1 covers 7 bases. This CDR3 has 13 amino acids. With V trimmed by 10 bases and J by 3 bases, 8 bases remained unmatched. The V gene's germline CDR1 is LNHDA and CDR2 SQIVND (reference sequence). The CDR3 protein is CATRQGWDTEAFF. The CDR3 DNA reads TGTGCCACCCGACAGGGTTGGGACACTGAAGCTTTCTTT. Variable domain in full (rest from reference TRBV19 and TRBJ1-1): DGGITQSPKYLFRKEGQNVTLSCEQNLNHDAMYWYRQDPGQGLRLIYYSQIVNDFQKGDIAEGYSVSREKKESFPLTVTSAQKNPTAFYLCATRQGWDTEAFFGQGTRLTVV.

The genes are TRBV6-5 and TRBJ1-1; 7 nucleotides agree with TRBD1. Trimming at V came to 9 bases and at J to 3 bases, leaving 7 bases not matched to a gene. Germline CDR1 reads MNHEY; CDR2 reads SVGAGI. This CDR3 region has 13 residues. CDR3 sequence: CASKFQGDTEAFF. The CDR3 DNA reads as TGTGCCAGTAAATTTCAGGGGGACACTGAAGCTTTCTTT.

The rearrangement uses TRBV19 and TRBJ2-1, with 10 positions matching TRBD2. The CDR3 sequence is 18 residues long. V lost 3 bases, J lost 4 bases, and 12 bases stayed unmatched. Per germline, CDR1 LNHDA and CDR2 SQIVND (reference sequence). In nucleotides, the CDR3 is TGTGCCAGTAGTATGAGTGCCAGCGGGGGGGTGCGGTACAATGAGCAGTTCTTC. This sequence encodes CASSMSASGGVRYNEQFF.

The genes are TRBV6-5 and TRBJ1-2, with D possibly being TRBD1 (5 bases). Trimming took off 6 bases at V and 2 bases at J, with 10 bases between the two ends. The CDR3 contains 13 residues. Germline V gene lookup returns CDR1 MNHEY and CDR2 SVGAGI. Here the CDR3 reads CASRVSGNYGYTF. For the CDR3, the DNA is TGTGCCAGCAGGGTATCAGGGAACTATGGCTACACCTTC.

The chain links TRBV5-5 to TRBJ2-3, with D tentatively TRBD1 or TRBD2 (5 bases each). The germline V gene has CDR1 SGHKS and CDR2 YYEKEE (reference sequence). This CDR3 contains 14 residues. Between the trimmed V and J ends, which lost 4 bases and 6 bases, there was a span of 15 bases. CDR3: CASSPGPGGDTQYF. The CDR3 region has the DNA TGTGCCAGCAGCCCGGGACCCGGCGGGGATACGCAGTATTTT. Together with reference TRBV5-5 and TRBJ2-3, the CDR3 gives the full variable domain: DAGVTQSPTHLIKTRGQQVTLRCSPISGHKSVSWYQQVLGQGPQFIFQYYEKEERGRGNFPDRFSARQFPNYSSELNVNALLLGDSALYLCASSPGPGGDTQYFGPGTRLTVL.

The chain carries TRBV30 and TRBJ1-2; D gene ambiguous. The CDR3 is 12 amino acids. In germline, CDR1 is GTSNPN, CDR2 SVGIG (reference sequence). Trimming cost V 5 bases and J 2 bases, with 9 bases left between them. The CDR3, as DNA: TGTGCCTGGGGGCGACGAAACTATGGCTACACCTTC. Translation: CAWGRRNYGYTF.

A remark on this clone: One end of the junction varies from germline; a read error may be responsible. This rearrangement joins TRBV7-7 to TRBJ2-1, with D tentatively TRBD1 (6 bases). The CDR3 spans 16 residues. Germline CDR1 SSHAT, CDR2 FNYEAQ (reference sequence). This CDR3 is CASSFSTGSLYNEQFF. In DNA form, the CDR3 reads TGTGCTAGCAGCTTCTCAACAGGGAGTTTGTACAATGAGCAGTTCTTC.

The chain uses TRBV6-5 and TRBJ1-2; no firm D call. V lost 7 bases and J 1 base, leaving 10 bases between the germline ends. CDR1 MNHEY and CDR2 SVGAGI come from the germline V gene. There are 13 residues in the CDR3. CDR3 region: CASNSGDNYGYTF. The CDR3 DNA is TGTGCCAGCAATAGTGGGGATAACTATGGCTACACCTTC.